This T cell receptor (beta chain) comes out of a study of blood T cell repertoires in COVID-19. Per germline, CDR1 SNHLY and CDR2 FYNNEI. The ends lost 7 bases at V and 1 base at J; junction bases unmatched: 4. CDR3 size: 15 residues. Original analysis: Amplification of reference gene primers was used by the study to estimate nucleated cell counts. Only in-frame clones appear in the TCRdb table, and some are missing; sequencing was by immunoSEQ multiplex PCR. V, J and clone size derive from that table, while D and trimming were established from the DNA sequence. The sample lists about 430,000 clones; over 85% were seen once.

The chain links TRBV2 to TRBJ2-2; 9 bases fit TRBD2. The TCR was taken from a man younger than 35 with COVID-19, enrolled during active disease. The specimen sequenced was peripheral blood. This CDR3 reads CASISTSGNTGELFF. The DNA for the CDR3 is TGTGCCAGCATTTCGACTAGCGGGAACACCGGGGAGCTGTTTTTT.